Presented here are 18 T cell receptor beta chains from one specimen sequenced in a study of T cell changes during pregnancy in multiple sclerosis. Only in-frame clones appear in the TCRdb table, and some are missing; sequencing was by immunoSEQ multiplex PCR. The data show around 72,000 clones, with about nine tenths seen just once and 0.55% to 0.85% held by the top ten. This material consisted of peripheral blood, taken in the third trimester of pregnancy. These receptors all come from a female donor in good health, enrolled as a control in a pregnancy study.

J is TRBJ1-5 and V is TRBV18; maybe TRBD1 (6 bases). Germline V gives CDR1 KGHSH, CDR2 LQKENI. The ends were cut back, 4 bases at V and 5 bases at J, with 12 bases in the middle. There are 14 residues in the CDR3. CDR3 in amino acids: CASSRAGGYQPQHF. Written as DNA, the CDR3 is TGTGCCAGCTCACGAGCGGGGGGCTATCAGCCCCAGCATTTT.

The V and J genes are TRBV6-1 and TRBJ2-1; D may be TRBD2 (7 bases). Germline lookup yields CDR1 MNHNS and CDR2 SASEGT. The V end lost 1 base, the J end lost 6 bases, and 22 bases lay between the germline ends. The CDR3 runs 18 residues. CDR3 DNA: TGTGCCAGCAGTGAAGTTCAGAGGGAGGGGGTGTGGAGCAATGAGCAGTTCTTC. This codes for CASSEVQREGVWSNEQFF.

J is TRBJ1-1 and V is TRBV28; 7 bases are shared with TRBD1. Germline CDR1 MDHEN, CDR2 SYDVKM. The CDR3 runs 13 residues. V lost 5 bases to trimming and J lost 4 bases; unmatched junction nucleotides: 4. This chain's CDR3 is CASSTGVFTEAFF. CDR3 DNA sequence: TGTGCCAGCAGTACAGGGGTGTTCACTGAAGCTTTCTTT.

The CDR3 DNA reads TGCGCCAGCAGCTTGTTCGGAGTGGTAGAGGAGCTGTTTTTT. Translated: CASSLFGVVEELFF. V gene TRBV5-1 combines with J gene TRBJ2-2; D gene ambiguous. With 1 base removed from V and 10 bases from J, the gap between germline ends came to 14 bases. The CDR3 loop spans 14 amino acids. Germline CDR1 and CDR2: SGHRS and YFSETQ.

The V gene is TRBV6-6, the J gene TRBJ1-5; 7 nucleotides line up with TRBD1. Germline CDR1 is MNHNY and CDR2 is SVGAGI (reference sequence). V dropped 4 bases and J dropped 4; count of bases not matched to a gene: 7. The CDR3 is made up of 15 amino acids. The CDR3 protein is CASSSRQGWNQPQHF. The CDR3 DNA reads TGTGCCAGCAGTTCCCGACAGGGATGGAATCAGCCCCAGCATTTT.

J is TRBJ2-7 and V is TRBV7-9; TRBD2 agrees at 9 bases. The CDR3 runs to 17 residues. Per germline, CDR1 SEHNR and CDR2 FQNEAQ (reference sequence). The ends lost 3 bases at V and 0 bases at J; junction bases unmatched: 9. The CDR3 loop is CASSFRASGTHSYEQYF. The CDR3 bases are TGTGCCAGCAGCTTTCGAGCTAGCGGGACCCACTCCTACGAGCAGTACTTC. The full variable domain, its missing parts supplied by reference TRBV7-9 and TRBJ2-7, is DTGVSQNPRHKITKRGQNVTFRCDPISEHNRLYWYRQTLGQGPEFLTYFQNEAQLEKSRLLSDRFSAERPKGSFSTLEIQRTEQGDSAMYLCASSFRASGTHSYEQYFGPGTRLTVT.

This clone was counted once. V gene TRBV5-4 combines with J gene TRBJ1-2; TRBD1 matches at 9 bases. The CDR3 loop spans 15 amino acids. CDR1 and CDR2 from the germline V gene are SGHNT and YYREEE (reference sequence). V dropped 3 bases and J dropped 5; count of bases not matched to a gene: 8. The CDR3 region is CASSSGTGLIYGYTF. The CDR3 DNA is TGTGCCAGCAGCTCGGGGACAGGGCTCATTTATGGCTACACCTTC.

This chain connects TRBV28 to TRBJ2-3, with D perhaps matching TRBD1 (5 bases). The CDR3 is 16 amino acids. Trimming took 5 bases from V and 2 from J, leaving 17 bases between them. The germline CDR1 and CDR2 sequences are MDHEN and SYDVKM. DNA for the CDR3: TGTGCCAGCAGTCCCAGACAGACCCTCCACACAGATACGCAGTATTTT. Translated, it gives CASSPRQTLHTDTQYF.

This rearrangement joins TRBV6-6 to TRBJ2-1; possible D gene TRBD1, 9 bases. The CDR3 has 14 amino acids. Germline loops: CDR1 MNHNY, CDR2 SVGAGI (reference sequence). V shed 7 bases and J shed 9 bases, with 19 bases lying between them. The CDR3 loop is CASTTGQGLGEQFF. CDR3 bases: TGTGCCAGCACTACGGGACAGGGACTAGGTGAGCAGTTCTTC.

The chain recombines TRBV7-2 with TRBJ2-3, with D perhaps TRBD1 (5 bases). This CDR3 contains 16 residues. V was trimmed by 5 bases and J by 2 bases, leaving 17 bases between them. CDR1 is SGHTA, CDR2 FQGNSA, per germline. The CDR3 spells CASSRIRVSTTDTQYF. CDR3 in DNA: TGTGCCAGCAGCCGGATCAGGGTTTCGACCACAGATACGCAGTATTTT. Full variable domain (remainder filled in from reference TRBV7-2 and TRBJ2-3): GAGVSQSPSNKVTEKGKDVELRCDPISGHTALYWYRQSLGQGLEFLIYFQGNSAPDKSGLPSDRFSAERTGGSVSTLTIQRTQQEDSAVYLCASSRIRVSTTDTQYFGPGTRLTVL.

The gene calls are TRBV5-1 and TRBJ2-3; D is possibly TRBD2 (7 bases). Trimming stripped 7 bases from V and 2 bases from J, with 14 bases between. The V gene's germline CDR1 is SGHRS and CDR2 YFSETQ. CDR3 length: 14 amino acids. CDR3 sequence: CASSPGGYTDTQYF. CDR3 DNA: TGCGCCAGCTCCCCGGGGGGCTACACAGATACGCAGTATTTT.

The V call is TRBV18, the J call TRBJ2-7; D may be TRBD2 (6 bases). There are 13 residues in the CDR3. Germline V CDR1 and CDR2: KGHSH, LQKENI. Trimming removed 3 bases at V and 7 bases at J, with 13 bases between. The chain's CDR3 is CASSPEGLGEQYF. Here the CDR3 DNA reads TGTGCCAGCTCACCGGAGGGCCTGGGGGAGCAGTACTTC.

V is TRBV27 and J is TRBJ2-5; the match to TRBD1 covers 7 bases. CDR1 MNHEY and CDR2 SMNVEV come from the germline V gene (reference sequence). CDR3 length: 16 amino acids. J gave up 4 bases and V 5 bases, and 13 bases lay outside the gene matches. The CDR3 coding sequence is TGTGCCAGCAGTCATACCCCGGGACAGCCCCGAGAGACCCAGTACTTC. Translation: CASSHTPGQPRETQYF.

J is TRBJ2-3 and V is TRBV7-9; 9 nucleotides align to TRBD2. Germline assignment: CDR1 SEHNR and CDR2 FQNEAQ (reference sequence). V was pared by 1 base and J by 2 bases, with 1 base of the junction left unmatched. The CDR3 runs 15 residues. The CDR3 reads CASSLVAGDTDTQYF. Written as DNA, the CDR3 is TGTGCCAGCAGCTTAGTAGCGGGAGACACAGATACGCAGTATTTT.

V gene TRBV10-1 combines with J gene TRBJ2-3; TRBD2 matches 9 bases. Trimming at V came to 0 bases and at J to 2 bases, leaving 6 bases not matched to a gene. This CDR3 contains 17 residues. Germline CDR1 reads WNHNN; CDR2 reads SYGVQD (reference sequence). The CDR3 spells CASSESTGLAFTDTQYF. As DNA, the CDR3 is TGCGCCAGCAGTGAGTCAACGGGACTAGCCTTCACAGATACGCAGTATTTT.

This rearrangement joins TRBV7-6 to TRBJ2-1, with 9 bases fitting TRBD1. Unmatched junction bases numbered 7, after V lost 1 base and J lost 9 bases. CDR1 is SGHVS, CDR2 FNYEAQ, per germline. CDR3 length: 15 amino acids. Written as DNA, the CDR3 is TGTGCCAGCAGCTTAGTACAGGGGGCCGGGGGTGAGCAGTTCTTC. This sequence encodes CASSLVQGAGGEQFF.

This clone was observed a single time. The CDR3 nucleotides are TGTGCCAGCAGCTTGTACGGGAGTTTCCCGACTGTCGTGTTCTTC. It yields the protein CASSLYGSFPTVVFF. The chain combines TRBV11-2 with TRBJ2-1; TRBD2 is a possible D gene (6 bases). Per germline, CDR1 SGHAT and CDR2 FQNNGV. CDR3 length equals 15 residues. The V and J ends lost 3 bases and 15 bases respectively, with 24 bases between them.

J is TRBJ2-3 and V is TRBV10-1; D is possibly TRBD1 (5 bases). This CDR3 spans 17 amino acids. Between the trimmed V and J ends, which lost 0 bases and 0 bases, there was a span of 13 bases. Per the germline V gene, CDR1 is WNHNN and CDR2 is SYGVQD (reference sequence). The CDR3 DNA reads TGCGCCAGCAGTGAGTCGGGGCCTGGATTTAGCACAGATACGCAGTATTTT. It yields the protein CASSESGPGFSTDTQYF.